This TCR beta chain was sequenced in a study of blood T cell repertoires in COVID-19. Study-level background: There were acute and convalescent COVID-19 samples, and they came from the United States, Italy and Spain. T cells, B-cell-depleted T cells, or PBMCs provided the cDNA or gDNA that served as material.

Enrolled during active infection, Seattle patients were then followed longitudinally. Germline CDR1 is SNHLY and CDR2 is FYNNEI. The V and J ends lost 8 bases and 7 bases respectively, with 15 bases between them. The CDR3 is 13 amino acids. In its sample, this clone was seen once. In the authors' methods: Amplification of reference gene primers was used by the study to estimate nucleated cell counts. The table came from immunoSEQ multiplex PCR; TCRdb's copy has only in-frame clones and leaves some out. D and trimming come from the DNA, and the V and J calls and clone size come from that table. Of about 430,000 clones listed, around 90% are singletons.

Input material: peripheral blood. The sequence was obtained from a man aged 18 to 30 with COVID-19, enrolled during active disease. The V call is TRBV2, the J call TRBJ2-1; weak D call: TRBD2 (6 bases). CDR3 bases: TGTGCCAGCGCTAACCTTGGGGGGAATGAGCAGTTCTTC. Translating gives CASANLGGNEQFF.